The 5 T cell receptor beta chains below were found in one sample sequenced in a study of blood T cell repertoires in COVID-19. The table came from immunoSEQ multiplex PCR; TCRdb's copy has only in-frame clones and leaves some out. The sample lists 300,000 to 400,000 clones; roughly 90% were seen once. Material for sequencing was peripheral blood. The receptors here all came from a woman between 50 and 59 years old with active or convalescent COVID-19.

This chain joins TRBV28 and TRBJ1-6; D gene ambiguous. CDR1 and CDR2 (germline): MDHEN, SYDVKM. The CDR3 has 14 amino acids. The germline V and J ends were trimmed by 5 bases and 3 bases, with 8 bases remaining between them. CDR3 coding DNA: TGTGCCAGCAGTCCGGGTCTCTATAATTCACCCCTCCACTTT. As protein: CASSPGLYNSPLHF.

This clone came up a few times. The chain carries TRBV7-3 and TRBJ2-1, with 7 bases that match TRBD2. CDR1 is SGHTA, CDR2 FQGTGA, per germline. J lost 4 bases, V lost 2 bases, and 5 bases had no gene match. CDR3 length: 15 amino acids. The CDR3 DNA is TGTGCCAGCAGCTTATGGGGCGGGGGTTACAATGAGCAGTTCTTC. Translating gives CASSLWGGGYNEQFF.

The V and J genes are TRBV6-2 or TRBV6-3 and TRBJ1-5; 10 positions match TRBD1. The CDR3 runs 14 residues. Germline V gene sequence: CDR1 MNHEY, CDR2 SVGEGT. V lost 4 bases to trimming and J lost 7 bases; unmatched junction nucleotides: 4. CDR3 DNA sequence: TGTGCCAGCAGTTGGGGACAGGGGAGACAGCCCCAGCATTTT. Translation gives CASSWGQGRQPQHF.

The chain employs TRBV7-9 and TRBJ1-3; no clear D. Trimming left V 5 bases short and J 4 bases short, with 18 bases between. The CDR3 is 16 amino acids. The germline gives CDR1 SEHNR, CDR2 FQNEAQ (reference sequence). CDR3 residues: CASSAYGEITGNTIYF. CDR3 DNA sequence: TGTGCCAGCAGCGCCTACGGGGAAATAACGGGAAACACCATATATTTT.

V is TRBV28 and J is TRBJ1-5; D is perhaps TRBD1 (6 bases). Germline values: CDR1 MDHEN, CDR2 SYDVKM. The CDR3 has 16 residues. Between the trimmed V and J ends, which lost 4 bases and 6 bases, there was a span of 19 bases. The CDR3 here is CASSYTGTLERQPQHF. CDR3 nucleotides: TGTGCCAGCAGTTATACCGGGACATTAGAACGTCAGCCCCAGCATTTT. Full variable domain (remainder filled in from reference TRBV28 and TRBJ1-5): DVKVTQSSRYLVKRTGEKVFLECVQDMDHENMFWYRQDPGLGLRLIYFSYDVKMKEKGDIPEGYSVSREKKERFSLILESASTNQTSMYLCASSYTGTLERQPQHFGDGTRLSIL.